This record looks at one TCR beta chain sequence and its context. Antigen unknown. There are 15 residues in the CDR3. Trimming shortened V by 8 bases and J by 5 bases, and 19 bases separated the two germline ends. This sample was included in a study of CD8 T cells in ankylosing spondylitis. TCRdb reanalysed the 5' RACE reads using MiXCR and keeps one entry per CDR3 protein. The sample contains about 190,000 distinct CDR3 sequences, 13% of which appear only once. General study results and limits: Disease-linked clones reportedly concentrated significantly in matched ankylosing spondylitis synovial fluid. A TCR beta motif of seven or eight highly homologous variants appeared characteristic of ankylosing spondylitis blood.

The chain is built from TRBV12-3 or TRBV12-4 and TRBJ2-1, with D possibly matching TRBD2 (6 bases). Sequencing was performed on blood, either unsorted or a sorted T cell fraction (not recorded which). The receptor's source is a female donor with ankylosing spondylitis or in good health (not recorded which). CDR3 region: CASHRSGDRNNEQFF. As DNA, the CDR3 is TGTGCCAGCCACCGGTCGGGAGATAGAAACAATGAGCAGTTCTTC.